These 4 T cell receptor beta chains were all obtained from the same sample, sequenced in a study of OX40 agonist ivuxolimab in advanced cancers. The library relied on the immunoSEQ multiplex PCR assay. TCRdb took this table from immuneACCESS and kept in-frame rearrangements with V and J called. Such tables lack part of the clones; where checked against another copy, unresolved V genes explain under half of the gap, and the rest is unexplained. The sample table shows more than 65,000 clones, and about 88% are seen once. Clones ranked in the top ten supply around 1% of the sample. The input for sequencing was CD4+ or CD8+ T cells sorted from blood, taken in a trial of the OX40 agonist ivuxolimab. The receptors come from an adult with an advanced solid tumor such as melanoma, head and neck, liver or kidney cancer.

This chain connects TRBV5-4 to TRBJ2-6; D ambiguous. V was clipped by 3 bases and J by 0 bases, with 4 bases between them. CDR3 length equals 14 residues. Germline V CDR1 and CDR2: SGHNT, YYREEE (reference sequence). This CDR3 reads CASSYTSGANVLTF. CDR3 in DNA: TGTGCCAGCAGCTATACCTCTGGGGCCAACGTCCTGACTTTC. Together with reference TRBV5-4 and TRBJ2-6, the CDR3 gives the full variable domain: ETGVTQSPTHLIKTRGQQVTLRCSSQSGHNTVSWYQQALGQGPQFIFQYYREEENGRGNFPPRFSGLQFPNYSSELNVNALELDDSALYLCASSYTSGANVLTFGAGSRLTVL.

V gene TRBV28 combines with J gene TRBJ1-1; D remains unclear. The V end was cut by 4 bases, the J end by 3 bases, with 9 bases between. The germline CDR1 and CDR2 sequences are MDHEN and SYDVKM. The CDR3 spans 13 residues. CDR3 DNA: TGTGCCAGCAGTTCCCCCTTGGACACTGAAGCTTTCTTT. Translated, it gives CASSSPLDTEAFF.

In DNA, the CDR3 is TGTGCCAGCAGCAGACAGGGTAAACAAGAGACCCAGTACTTC. It yields the protein CASSRQGKQETQYF. The chain carries TRBV5-4 and TRBJ2-5; TRBD1 matches 7 bases. V was pared by 4 bases and J by 2 bases, with 5 bases of the junction left unmatched. Germline CDR1 is SGHNT and CDR2 is YYREEE (reference sequence). The CDR3 extends over 14 amino acids.

This rearrangement joins TRBV20-1 to TRBJ2-7; maybe TRBD2 (6 bases). The V end lost 5 bases, the J end lost 2 bases, and 7 bases lay between the germline ends. Germline V CDR1 and CDR2: DFQATT, SNEGSKA (reference sequence). The CDR3 is made up of 11 amino acids. CDR3 nucleotide sequence: TGCAGTGCTCGACTAGCCTACGAGCAGTACTTC. As protein: CSARLAYEQYF.